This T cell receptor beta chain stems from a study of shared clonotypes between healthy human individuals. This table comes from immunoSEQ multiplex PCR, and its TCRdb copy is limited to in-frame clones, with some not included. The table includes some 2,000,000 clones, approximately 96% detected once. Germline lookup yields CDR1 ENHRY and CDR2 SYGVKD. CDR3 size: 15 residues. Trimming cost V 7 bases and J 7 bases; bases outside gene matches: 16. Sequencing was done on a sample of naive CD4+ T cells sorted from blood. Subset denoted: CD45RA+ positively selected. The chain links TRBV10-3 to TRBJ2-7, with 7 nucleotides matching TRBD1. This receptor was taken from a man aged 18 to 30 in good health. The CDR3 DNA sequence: TGTGCCATCACCCCAAGACAGGGTAGCTCGGAGGAGCAGTACTTC. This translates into CAITPRQGSSEEQYF.